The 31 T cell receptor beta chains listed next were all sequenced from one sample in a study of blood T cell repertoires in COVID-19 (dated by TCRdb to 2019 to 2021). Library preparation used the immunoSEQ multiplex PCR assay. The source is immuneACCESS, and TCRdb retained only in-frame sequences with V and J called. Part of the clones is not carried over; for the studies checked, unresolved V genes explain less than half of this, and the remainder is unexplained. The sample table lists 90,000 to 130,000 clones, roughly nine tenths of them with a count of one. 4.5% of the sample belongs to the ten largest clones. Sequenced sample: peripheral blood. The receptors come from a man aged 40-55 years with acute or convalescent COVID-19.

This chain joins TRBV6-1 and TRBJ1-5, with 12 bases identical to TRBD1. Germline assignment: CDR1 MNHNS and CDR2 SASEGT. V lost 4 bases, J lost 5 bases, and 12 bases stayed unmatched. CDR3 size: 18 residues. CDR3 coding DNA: TGTGCCAGCAGTGGTTCGGGACAGGGGGCTGGTGACGATCAGCCCCAGCATTTT. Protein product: CASSGSGQGAGDDQPQHF.

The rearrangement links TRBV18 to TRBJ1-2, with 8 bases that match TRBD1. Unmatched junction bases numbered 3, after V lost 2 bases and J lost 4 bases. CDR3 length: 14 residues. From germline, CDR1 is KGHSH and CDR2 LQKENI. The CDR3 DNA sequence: TGTGCCAGCTCACCAGGGACAGGCCTCTATGGCTACACCTTC. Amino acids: CASSPGTGLYGYTF.

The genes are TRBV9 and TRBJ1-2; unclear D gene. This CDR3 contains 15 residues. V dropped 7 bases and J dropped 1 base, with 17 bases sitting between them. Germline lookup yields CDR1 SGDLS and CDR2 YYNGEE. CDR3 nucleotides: TGTGCCAGCGAGGGAGGGCTTGGGTATAACTATGGCTACACCTTC. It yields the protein CASEGGLGYNYGYTF. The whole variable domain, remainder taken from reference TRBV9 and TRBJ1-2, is DSGVTQTPKHLITATGQRVTLRCSPRSGDLSVYWYQQSLDQGLQFLIQYYNGEERAKGNILERFSAQQFPDLHSELNLSSLELGDSALYFCASEGGLGYNYGYTFGSGTRLTVV.

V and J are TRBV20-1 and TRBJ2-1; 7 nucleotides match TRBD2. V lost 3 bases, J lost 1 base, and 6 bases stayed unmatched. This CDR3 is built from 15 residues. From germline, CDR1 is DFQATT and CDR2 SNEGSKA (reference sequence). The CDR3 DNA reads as TGCAGTGCTAGTTTGGCGGGAGCATCCTACAATGAGCAGTTCTTC. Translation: CSASLAGASYNEQFF.

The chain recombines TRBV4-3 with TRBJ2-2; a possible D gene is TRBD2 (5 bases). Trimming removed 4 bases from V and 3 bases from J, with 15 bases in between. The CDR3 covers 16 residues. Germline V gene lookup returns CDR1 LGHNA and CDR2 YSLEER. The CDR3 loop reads CASSLRELPHTGELFF. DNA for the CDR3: TGCGCCAGCAGCCTTAGGGAGCTACCCCACACCGGGGAGCTGTTTTTT.

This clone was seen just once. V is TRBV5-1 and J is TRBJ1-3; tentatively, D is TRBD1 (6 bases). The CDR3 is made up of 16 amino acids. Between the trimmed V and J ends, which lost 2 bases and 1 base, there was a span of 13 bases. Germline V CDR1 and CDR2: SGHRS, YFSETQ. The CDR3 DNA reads TGCGCCAGCAGCTTAAACGGACAGATTTCTGGAAACACCATATATTTT. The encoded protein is CASSLNGQISGNTIYF.

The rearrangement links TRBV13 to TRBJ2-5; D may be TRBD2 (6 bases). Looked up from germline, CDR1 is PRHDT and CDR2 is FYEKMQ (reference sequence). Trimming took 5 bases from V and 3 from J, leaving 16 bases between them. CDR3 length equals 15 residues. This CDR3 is CASSPVRSGEETQYF. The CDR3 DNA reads TGTGCCAGCAGCCCAGTACGTAGCGGAGAAGAGACCCAGTACTTC.

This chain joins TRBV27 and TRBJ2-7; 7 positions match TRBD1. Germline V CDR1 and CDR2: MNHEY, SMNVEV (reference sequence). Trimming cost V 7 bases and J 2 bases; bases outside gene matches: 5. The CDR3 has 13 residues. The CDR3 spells CASKRDRTYEQYF. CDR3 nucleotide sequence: TGTGCCAGCAAAAGGGACAGAACCTACGAGCAGTACTTC.

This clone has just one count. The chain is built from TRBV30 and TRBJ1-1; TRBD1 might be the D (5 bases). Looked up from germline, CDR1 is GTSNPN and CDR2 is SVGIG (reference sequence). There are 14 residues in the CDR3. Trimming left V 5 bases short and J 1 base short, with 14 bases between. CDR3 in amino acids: CAWERGLQNTEAFF. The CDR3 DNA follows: TGTGCCTGGGAAAGGGGACTGCAGAACACTGAAGCTTTCTTT.

The DNA of the CDR3 is TGTGCCTGGAGCGGCGGACAGGGAGGCACCTACGAGCAGTACTTC. It encodes CAWSGGQGGTYEQYF. This chain joins TRBV30 and TRBJ2-7; 8 bases align to TRBD1. The CDR3 sequence is 15 residues long. Trimming took 3 bases from V and 2 from J; bases not matched to a gene: 9. Germline V gene lookup returns CDR1 GTSNPN and CDR2 SVGIG (reference sequence). Filled out from reference TRBV30 and TRBJ2-7, the complete variable domain reads SQTIHQWPATLVQPVGSPLSLECTVEGTSNPNLYWYRQAAGRGLQLLFYSVGIGQISSEVPQNLSASRPQDRQFILSSKKLLLSDSGFYLCAWSGGQGGTYEQYFGPGTRLTVT.

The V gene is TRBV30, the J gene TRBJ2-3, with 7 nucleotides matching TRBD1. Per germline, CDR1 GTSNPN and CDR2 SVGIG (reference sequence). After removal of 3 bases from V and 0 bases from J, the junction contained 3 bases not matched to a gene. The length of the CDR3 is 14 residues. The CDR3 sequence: CAWRQGPSTDTQYF. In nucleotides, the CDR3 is TGTGCCTGGAGACAGGGGCCTAGCACAGATACGCAGTATTTT.

The CDR3 region is CASSQEVRAGLEKLFF. Written as DNA, the CDR3 is TGCGCCAGCAGCCAAGAAGTAAGGGCAGGACTTGAAAAACTGTTTTTT. The chain joins TRBV4-3 to TRBJ1-4; D gene ambiguous. The V end was cut by 0 bases, the J end by 7 bases, with 15 bases between. The CDR3 has 16 amino acids. The germline gives CDR1 LGHNA, CDR2 YSLEER.

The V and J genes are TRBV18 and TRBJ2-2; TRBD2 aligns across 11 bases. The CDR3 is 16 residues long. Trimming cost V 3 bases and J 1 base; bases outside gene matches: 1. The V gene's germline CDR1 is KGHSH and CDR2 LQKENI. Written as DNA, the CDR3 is TGTGCCAGCTCACCCCTAGCGGGAGGGAACACCGGGGAGCTGTTTTTT. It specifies CASSPLAGGNTGELFF.

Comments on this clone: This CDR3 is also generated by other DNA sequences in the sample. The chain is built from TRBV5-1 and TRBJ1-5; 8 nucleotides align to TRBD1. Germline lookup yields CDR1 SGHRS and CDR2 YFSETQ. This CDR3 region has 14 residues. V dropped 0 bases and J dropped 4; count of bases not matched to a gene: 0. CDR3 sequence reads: CASSLGTGNQPQHF. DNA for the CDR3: TGCGCCAGCAGCTTGGGGACAGGGAATCAGCCCCAGCATTTT.

Here the CDR3 DNA reads TGTGCCAGTAGTGCCAGACAGGGTGGTAATGAGCAGTTCTTC. This encodes CASSARQGGNEQFF. The chain has TRBV19 and TRBJ2-1; 7 nucleotides agree with TRBD1. Germline V lookup: CDR1 LNHDA, CDR2 SQIVND (reference sequence). The CDR3 loop spans 14 amino acids. V lost 5 bases and J lost 7; bases outside the gene matches: 8.

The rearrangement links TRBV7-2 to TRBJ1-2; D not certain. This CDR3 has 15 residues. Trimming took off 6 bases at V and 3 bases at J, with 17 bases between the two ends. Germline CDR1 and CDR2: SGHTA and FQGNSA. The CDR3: CASRQMGLQHYGYTF. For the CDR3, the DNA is TGTGCCAGCAGACAAATGGGCCTCCAGCACTATGGCTACACCTTC.

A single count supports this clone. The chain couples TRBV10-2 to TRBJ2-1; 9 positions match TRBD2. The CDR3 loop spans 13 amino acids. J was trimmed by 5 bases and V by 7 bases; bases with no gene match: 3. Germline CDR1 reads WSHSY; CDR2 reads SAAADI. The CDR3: CASTERGDNEQFF. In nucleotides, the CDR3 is TGCGCCAGCACGGAGCGGGGGGACAATGAGCAGTTCTTC.

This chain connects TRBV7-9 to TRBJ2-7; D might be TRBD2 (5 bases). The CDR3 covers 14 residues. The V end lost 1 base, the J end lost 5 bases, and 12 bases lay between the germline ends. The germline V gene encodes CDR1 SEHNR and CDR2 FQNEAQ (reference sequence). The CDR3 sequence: CASSLVLESDEQYF. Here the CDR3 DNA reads TGTGCCAGCAGCTTAGTACTAGAAAGCGACGAGCAGTACTTC.

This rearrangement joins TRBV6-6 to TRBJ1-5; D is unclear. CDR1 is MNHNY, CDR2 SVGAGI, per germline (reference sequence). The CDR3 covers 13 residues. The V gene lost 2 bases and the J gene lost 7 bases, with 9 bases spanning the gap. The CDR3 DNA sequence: TGTGCCAGCAGTTACCCCACGGGGCAGCCCCAGCATTTT. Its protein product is CASSYPTGQPQHF.

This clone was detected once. Here the CDR3 DNA reads TGCGCCAGCAGCCAAGAGGGGACAGTGATTGGAAAACTGTTTTTT. Amino acids: CASSQEGTVIGKLFF. J is TRBJ1-4 and V is TRBV4-1, with TRBD1 matching 7 bases. Germline V gene data show CDR1 as MGHRA and CDR2 as YSYEKL. The CDR3 contains 15 residues. After removal of 0 bases from V and 10 bases from J, the junction contained 8 bases not matched to a gene.

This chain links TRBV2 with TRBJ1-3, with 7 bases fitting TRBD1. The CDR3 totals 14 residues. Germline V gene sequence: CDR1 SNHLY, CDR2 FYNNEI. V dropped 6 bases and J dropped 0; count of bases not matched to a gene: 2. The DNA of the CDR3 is TGTGCCAGCAGCTCAGGGGGCTCTGGAAACACCATATATTTT. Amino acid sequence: CASSSGGSGNTIYF.

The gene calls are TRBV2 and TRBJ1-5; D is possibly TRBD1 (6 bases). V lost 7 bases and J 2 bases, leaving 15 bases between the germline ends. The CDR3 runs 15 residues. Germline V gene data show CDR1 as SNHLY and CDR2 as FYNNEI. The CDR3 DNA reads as TGTGCCAGCATGTCTGAACAGGGCGGCAATCAGCCCCAGCATTTT. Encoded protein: CASMSEQGGNQPQHF.

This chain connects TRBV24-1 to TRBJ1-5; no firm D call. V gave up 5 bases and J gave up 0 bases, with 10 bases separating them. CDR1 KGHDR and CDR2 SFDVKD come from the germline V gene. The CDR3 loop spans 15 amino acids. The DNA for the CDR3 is TGTGCCACCAGTGGAGGCGGTTTTAGCAATCAGCCCCAGCATTTT. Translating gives CATSGGGFSNQPQHF.

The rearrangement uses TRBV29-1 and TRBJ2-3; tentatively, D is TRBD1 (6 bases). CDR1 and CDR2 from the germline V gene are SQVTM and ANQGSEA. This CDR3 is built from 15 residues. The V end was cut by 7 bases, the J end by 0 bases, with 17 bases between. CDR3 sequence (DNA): TGCAGCGCCAACTCCGGGACAACAAGCACAGATACGCAGTATTTT. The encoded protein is CSANSGTTSTDTQYF.

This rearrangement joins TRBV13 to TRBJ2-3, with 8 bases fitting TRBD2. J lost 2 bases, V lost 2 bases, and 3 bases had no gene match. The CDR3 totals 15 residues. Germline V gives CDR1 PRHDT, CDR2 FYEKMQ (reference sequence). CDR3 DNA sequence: TGTGCCAGCAGCTTACGGGGGGGACTCACAGATACGCAGTATTTT. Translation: CASSLRGGLTDTQYF.

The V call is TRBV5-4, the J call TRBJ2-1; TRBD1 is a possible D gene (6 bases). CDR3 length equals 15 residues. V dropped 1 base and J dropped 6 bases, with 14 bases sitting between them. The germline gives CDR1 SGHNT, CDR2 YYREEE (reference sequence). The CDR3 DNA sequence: TGTGCCAGCAGCTTGTTATATCGACAGGCCAATGAGCAGTTCTTC. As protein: CASSLLYRQANEQFF.

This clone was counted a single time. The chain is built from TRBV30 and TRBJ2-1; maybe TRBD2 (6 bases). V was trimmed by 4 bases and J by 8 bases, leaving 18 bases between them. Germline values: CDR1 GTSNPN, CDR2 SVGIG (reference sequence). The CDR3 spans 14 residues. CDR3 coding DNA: TGTGCCTGGAAATCACTAGCTAACCCCCATGAGCAGTTCTTC. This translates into CAWKSLANPHEQFF.

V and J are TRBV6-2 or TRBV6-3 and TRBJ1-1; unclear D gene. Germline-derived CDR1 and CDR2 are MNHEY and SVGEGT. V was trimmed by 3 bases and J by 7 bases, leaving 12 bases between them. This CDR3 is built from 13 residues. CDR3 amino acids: CASSYPMRGEAFF. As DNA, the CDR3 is TGTGCCAGCAGTTATCCTATGCGGGGTGAAGCTTTCTTT.

CDR3: CASGRPESYEQYF. Here the CDR3 DNA reads TGTGCCAGCGGCCGTCCCGAATCCTACGAGCAGTACTTC. The chain combines TRBV9 with TRBJ2-7; D ambiguous. V dropped 7 bases and J dropped 1 base, with 12 bases sitting between them. There are 13 residues in the CDR3. The germline CDR1 and CDR2 sequences are SGDLS and YYNGEE.

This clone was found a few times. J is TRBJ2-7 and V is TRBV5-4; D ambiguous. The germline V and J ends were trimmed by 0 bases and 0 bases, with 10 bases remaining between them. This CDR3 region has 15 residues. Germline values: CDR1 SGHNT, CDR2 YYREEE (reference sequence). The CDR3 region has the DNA TGTGCCAGCAGCTTGGGAGCGTCCCCCTCCTACGAGCAGTACTTC. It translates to CASSLGASPSYEQYF.

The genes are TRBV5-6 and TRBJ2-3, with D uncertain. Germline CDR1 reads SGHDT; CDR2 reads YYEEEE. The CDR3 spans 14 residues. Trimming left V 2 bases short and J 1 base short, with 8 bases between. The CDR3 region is CASSLSRRTDTQYF. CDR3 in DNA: TGTGCCAGCAGCTTAAGCCGTCGCACAGATACGCAGTATTTT.